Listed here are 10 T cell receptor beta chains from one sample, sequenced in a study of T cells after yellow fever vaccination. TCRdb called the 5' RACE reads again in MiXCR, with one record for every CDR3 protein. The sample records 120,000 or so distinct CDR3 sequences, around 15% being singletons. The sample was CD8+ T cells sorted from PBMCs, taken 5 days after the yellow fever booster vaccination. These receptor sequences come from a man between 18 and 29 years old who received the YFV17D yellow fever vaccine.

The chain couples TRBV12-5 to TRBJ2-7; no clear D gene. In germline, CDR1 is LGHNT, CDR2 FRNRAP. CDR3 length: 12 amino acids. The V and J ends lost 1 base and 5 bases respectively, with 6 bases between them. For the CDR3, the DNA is TGTGCTAGTGGTTTGGCTGGGGACGAGCAGTACTTC. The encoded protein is CASGLAGDEQYF. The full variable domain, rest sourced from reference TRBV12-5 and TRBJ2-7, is DARVTQTPRHKVTEMGQEVTMRCQPILGHNTVFWYRQTMMQGLELLAYFRNRAPLDDSGMPKDRFSAEMPDATLATLKIQPSEPRDSAVYFCASGLAGDEQYFGPGTRLTVT.

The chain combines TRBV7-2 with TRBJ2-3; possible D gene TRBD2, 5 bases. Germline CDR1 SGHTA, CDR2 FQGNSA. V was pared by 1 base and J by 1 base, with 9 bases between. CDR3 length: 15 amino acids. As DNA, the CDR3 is TGTGCCAGCAGCTTAGGTAGCGCCGGCACAGATACGCAGTATTTT. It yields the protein CASSLGSAGTDTQYF.

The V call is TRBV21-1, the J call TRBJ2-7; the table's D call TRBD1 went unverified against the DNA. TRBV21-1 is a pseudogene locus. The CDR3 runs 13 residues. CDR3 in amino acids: CASSTRGRPKQYV. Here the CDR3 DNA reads TGTGCCAGCAGCACCAGGGGGCGACCGAAGCAGTACGTC.

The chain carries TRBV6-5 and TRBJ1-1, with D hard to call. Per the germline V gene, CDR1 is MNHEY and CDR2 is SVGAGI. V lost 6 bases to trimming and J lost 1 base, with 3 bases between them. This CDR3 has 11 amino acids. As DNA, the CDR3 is TGTGCCAGCAGGGCGAACACTGAAGCTTTCTTT. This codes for CASRANTEAFF.

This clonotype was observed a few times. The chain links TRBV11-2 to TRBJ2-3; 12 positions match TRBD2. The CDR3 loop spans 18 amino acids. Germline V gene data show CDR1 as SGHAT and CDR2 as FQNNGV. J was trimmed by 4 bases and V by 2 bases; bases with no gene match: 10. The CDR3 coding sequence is TGTGCCAGCAGCTTAAGCCCCAGGACTAGCGGGGTTTCAGATACGCAGTATTTT. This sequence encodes CASSLSPRTSGVSDTQYF. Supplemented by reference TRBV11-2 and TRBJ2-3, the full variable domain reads EAGVAQSPRYKIIEKRQSVAFWCNPISGHATLYWYQQILGQGPKLLIQFQNNGVVDDSQLPKDRFSAERLKGVDSTLKIQPAKLEDSAVYLCASSLSPRTSGVSDTQYFGPGTRLTVL.

CDR3 DNA sequence: TGTGCCAGCAGTTTGAACAGCCACTATGGCTACACCTTC. Translation gives CASSLNSHYGYTF. The J gene is TRBJ1-2, the V gene TRBV27; D not certain. Trimming removed 3 bases at V and 3 bases at J, with 8 bases between. This CDR3 comprises 13 residues. The V gene's germline CDR1 is MNHEY and CDR2 SMNVEV (reference sequence).

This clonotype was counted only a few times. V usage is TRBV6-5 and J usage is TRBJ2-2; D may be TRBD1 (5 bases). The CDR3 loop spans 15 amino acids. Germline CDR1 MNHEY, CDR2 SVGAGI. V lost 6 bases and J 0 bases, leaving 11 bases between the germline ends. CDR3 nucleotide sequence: TGTGCCAGCAGCTGGGGCATCGCGAACACCGGGGAGCTGTTTTTT. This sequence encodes CASSWGIANTGELFF.

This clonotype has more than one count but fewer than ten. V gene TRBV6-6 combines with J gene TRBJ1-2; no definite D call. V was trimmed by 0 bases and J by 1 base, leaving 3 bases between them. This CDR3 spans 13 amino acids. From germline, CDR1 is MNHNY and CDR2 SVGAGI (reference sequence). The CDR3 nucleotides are TGTGCCAGCAGTTACTCGAGTAACTATGGCTACACCTTC. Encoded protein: CASSYSSNYGYTF.

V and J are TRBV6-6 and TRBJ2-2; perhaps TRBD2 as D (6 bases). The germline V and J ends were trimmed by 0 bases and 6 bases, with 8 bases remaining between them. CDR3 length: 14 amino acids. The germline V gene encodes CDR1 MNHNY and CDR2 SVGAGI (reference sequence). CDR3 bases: TGTGCCAGCAGTTACTCGCCGGGAGCCGGGGAGCTGTTTTTT. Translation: CASSYSPGAGELFF.

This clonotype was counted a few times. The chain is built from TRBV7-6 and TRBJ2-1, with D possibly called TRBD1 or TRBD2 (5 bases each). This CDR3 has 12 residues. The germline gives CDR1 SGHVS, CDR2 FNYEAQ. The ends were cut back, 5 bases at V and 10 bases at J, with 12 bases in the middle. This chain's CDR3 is CASSPGAYEQFF. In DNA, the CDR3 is TGTGCCAGCAGCCCCGGGGCGTACGAGCAGTTCTTC.